These T cell receptor beta chains were read from a single sample in a study of T cells after posttransplantation cyclophosphamide. Assay: immunoSEQ multiplex PCR; the TCRdb copy retains only in-frame clones and omits some. This sample yields over 5,500 clones, of which 95% to 98% are seen a single time; around 0.5% belongs to the top ten. Input material: naive CD8+ T cells sorted from PBMCs. The receptors originated from a woman between 25 and 40 years old in good health and a related stem cell transplant donor. Each CDR3 is given with its conserved first and last residue. Each record gives: clone size, CDR3 length, D gene, V gene, J gene, CDR3 protein, CDR3 DNA. A D gene is named only where the DNA matches it firmly. Some rows mark clone size as missing; the rest say once, few, many or name a class of expanded clone.

once	16	NA	TRBV6-5	TRBJ2-2	CASSYLTQEATGELFF	TGTGCCAGCAGTTACCTCACGCAGGAGGCCACCGGGGAGCTGTTTTTT
NA	14	TRBD1	TRBV10-3	TRBJ1-6	CAISETGDNSPLHF	TGTGCCATCAGCGAAACAGGGGATAATTCACCCCTCCACTTT
NA	13	TRBD1	TRBV27	TRBJ2-7	CASRPRGGHEQYF	TGTGCCAGCAGGCCCAGAGGGGGCCACGAGCAGTACTTC
NA	15	NA	TRBV4-1	TRBJ2-7	CASSQLPTGAYEQYF	TGCGCCAGCAGCCAGCTCCCGACAGGTGCCTACGAGCAGTACTTC
NA	13	NA	TRBV5-1	TRBJ1-2	CASSPTENYGYTF	TGCGCCAGCAGCCCGACAGAGAACTATGGCTACACCTTC
NA	12	NA	TRBV15	TRBJ1-1	CATSRDPSRAFF	TGTGCCACCAGCAGAGATCCGTCGAGGGCTTTCTTT
NA	15	TRBD1	TRBV6-5	TRBJ1-6	CASSSIGQAESPLHF	TGTGCCAGCAGTTCCATCGGACAGGCGGAATCCCCCCTCCACTTT
NA	15	NA	TRBV4-1	TRBJ2-2	CASSQTEQVGGELFF	TGCGCCAGCAGCCAGACAGAGCAAGTAGGCGGGGAGCTGTTTTTT
NA	16	TRBD2	TRBV11-2	TRBJ2-3	CASSPGSGGRGSTQYF	TGTGCCAGCAGCCCGGGTAGCGGGGGGCGGGGGAGCACGCAGTATTTT
NA	15	TRBD1	TRBV4-2	TRBJ1-1	CASSPGTGTHTEAFF	TGTGCCAGCAGCCCCGGGACAGGGACTCACACTGAAGCTTTCTTT
NA	16	TRBD2	TRBV4-3	TRBJ2-3	CASSQKTSEVGDTQYF	TGCGCCAGCAGCCAAAAGACTAGCGAGGTGGGAGATACGCAGTATTTT
NA	13	TRBD1	TRBV2	TRBJ2-7	CASQDRDSYEQYF	TGTGCCAGCCAGGACAGGGACTCCTACGAGCAGTACTTC
NA	11	NA	TRBV28	TRBJ1-4	CASTKGEKLFF	TGTGCCAGCACCAAGGGGGAAAAACTGTTTTTT
once	12	NA	TRBV9	TRBJ2-2	CASSEASGELFF	TGTGCCAGCAGCGAGGCTAGCGGGGAGCTGTTTTTT
NA	12	NA	TRBV18	TRBJ2-7	CASSPSSYEQYF	TGTGCCAGCTCACCATCGAGCTACGAGCAGTACTTC
once	15	TRBD2	TRBV27	TRBJ2-1	CASSVLAGGPNEQFF	TGTGCCAGCAGTGTACTAGCGGGGGGGCCGAATGAGCAGTTCTTC
once	15	TRBD1	TRBV7-9	TRBJ2-4	CASSLPGQGPNIQYF	TGTGCCAGCAGCTTACCGGGACAGGGTCCAAACATTCAGTACTTC
NA	16	NA	TRBV5-1	TRBJ1-4	CASSLAVAGVGEKLFF	TGCGCCAGCAGCTTGGCCGTGGCAGGGGTAGGCGAAAAACTGTTTTTT
NA	17	NA	TRBV7-6	TRBJ2-4	CASSLVFPGEAKNIQYF	TGTGCCAGCAGCTTAGTGTTCCCCGGGGAGGCCAAAAACATTCAGTACTTC
NA	15	NA	TRBV5-6	TRBJ1-6	CASSAPSAGNSPLHF	TGTGCCAGCAGCGCACCTTCCGCGGGAAATTCACCCCTCCACTTT
NA	15	NA	TRBV5-4	TRBJ2-3	CASSAAGGLTDTQYF	TGTGCCAGCAGCGCTGCAGGGGGACTCACAGATACGCAGTATTTT
NA	15	NA	TRBV23-1	TRBJ2-7	CASSLRPGSSYEQYF	TGCGCCAGCAGCCTCCGGCCGGGGAGCTCCTACGAGCAGTACTTC
NA	16	TRBD1	TRBV6-4	TRBJ1-2	CASSDSRQGIRYGYTF	TGTGCCAGCAGTGACTCGAGACAGGGAATAAGGTATGGCTACACCTTC
NA	13	TRBD1	TRBV2	TRBJ1-2	CASTGTGDYGYTF	TGTGCCAGCACCGGGACAGGGGATTATGGCTACACCTTC
NA	14	NA	TRBV6-5	TRBJ2-7	CASSYSDSSYEQYF	TGTGCCAGCAGTTACTCTGACAGTTCCTACGAGCAGTACTTC
NA	11	NA	TRBV29-1	TRBJ1-2	CSVEGRDGYTF	TGCAGCGTTGAGGGCAGAGATGGCTACACCTTC
once	16	NA	TRBV6-1	TRBJ2-7	CASRETSVQGLYEQYF	TGTGCCAGCAGGGAAACTTCGGTGCAGGGACTCTACGAGCAGTACTTC
NA	13	TRBD2	TRBV30	TRBJ2-7	CAWSVGGGYEQYF	TGTGCCTGGAGTGTAGGCGGGGGCTACGAGCAGTACTTC
NA	16	NA	TRBV4-1	TRBJ1-5	CASSQEVGAPNWPQHF	TGCGCCAGCAGCCAAGAAGTGGGGGCCCCGAATTGGCCCCAGCATTTT
NA	16	TRBD2	TRBV11-2	TRBJ2-5	CASRLLGGADWETQYF	TGTGCCAGCAGACTGCTCGGGGGGGCGGATTGGGAGACCCAGTACTTC
NA	16	TRBD1	TRBV12-5	TRBJ1-1	CASGLAQTGGVAEAFF	TGTGCTAGTGGTTTGGCCCAGACAGGGGGCGTCGCTGAAGCTTTCTTT
NA	15	NA	TRBV5-6	TRBJ2-1	CASSLAEIRVSEQFF	TGTGCCAGCAGCTTGGCAGAGATCAGGGTTTCTGAGCAGTTCTTC
NA	17	TRBD1	TRBV19	TRBJ1-5	CASSIIRTGRDNQPQHF	TGTGCCAGTAGTATTATCAGGACAGGGAGGGACAATCAGCCCCAGCATTTT
NA	16	TRBD1	TRBV28	TRBJ2-3	CASSFRQGALADTQYF	TGTGCCAGCAGTTTCAGACAGGGGGCTTTGGCAGATACGCAGTATTTT
NA	13	NA	TRBV25-1	TRBJ1-4	CASSGFGGGKLFF	TGTGCCAGCAGTGGGTTCGGGGGAGGAAAACTGTTTTTT
few	14	TRBD1	TRBV4-1	TRBJ2-7	CASSQGQGSYEQYF	TGCGCCAGCAGCCAAGGACAGGGGTCCTACGAGCAGTACTTC
NA	15	TRBD1	TRBV9	TRBJ1-1	CASRQTGTGNTEAFF	TGTGCCAGCAGGCAAACCGGGACAGGGAACACTGAAGCTTTCTTT
NA	13	NA	TRBV6-6	TRBJ1-5	CASSLNSNQPQHF	TGTGCCAGTTCTCTTAATAGCAATCAGCCCCAGCATTTT
NA	13	TRBD1	TRBV6-5	TRBJ1-2	CASTLGQGVGYTF	TGTGCCAGCACCCTGGGACAGGGGGTCGGCTACACCTTC
NA	15	TRBD1	TRBV5-1	TRBJ2-1	CASIIGQGIHNEQFF	TGCGCCAGCATAATAGGACAGGGGATCCACAATGAGCAGTTCTTC
NA	16	TRBD2	TRBV7-9	TRBJ2-5	CASSSSGGLLQETQYF	TGTGCCAGCAGCTCCAGCGGGGGGCTACTCCAAGAGACCCAGTACTTC
NA	14	TRBD1	TRBV19	TRBJ1-1	CASSIVPGGTEAFF	TGTGCCAGTAGTATAGTCCCAGGGGGCACTGAAGCTTTCTTT
NA	21	NA	TRBV15	TRBJ2-6	CATSRGLDGDPLGSGANVLTF	TGTGCCACCAGCAGAGGGTTGGACGGGGATCCGCTCGGCTCTGGGGCCAACGTCCTGACTTTC
NA	15	TRBD1	TRBV28	TRBJ2-7	CASRTPGQGAGEQYF	TGTGCCAGCAGGACTCCGGGACAGGGGGCTGGCGAGCAGTACTTC
few	15	NA	TRBV5-1	TRBJ2-2	CASSSATGLTGELFF	TGCGCCAGCAGCTCCGCCACAGGGCTCACCGGGGAGCTGTTTTTT
NA	16	TRBD1	TRBV4-2	TRBJ2-7	CASSQADGTGSYEQYF	TGTGCCAGCAGCCAGGCCGACGGGACAGGATCCTACGAGCAGTACTTC
once	15	TRBD2	TRBV5-6	TRBJ2-7	CASSPGGANGYEQYF	TGTGCCAGCAGTCCCGGGGGGGCGAACGGCTACGAGCAGTACTTC
NA	15	TRBD2	TRBV7-8	TRBJ2-3	CASSTPSGGIDTQYF	TGTGCCAGCAGCACACCTAGCGGGGGCATAGATACGCAGTATTTT